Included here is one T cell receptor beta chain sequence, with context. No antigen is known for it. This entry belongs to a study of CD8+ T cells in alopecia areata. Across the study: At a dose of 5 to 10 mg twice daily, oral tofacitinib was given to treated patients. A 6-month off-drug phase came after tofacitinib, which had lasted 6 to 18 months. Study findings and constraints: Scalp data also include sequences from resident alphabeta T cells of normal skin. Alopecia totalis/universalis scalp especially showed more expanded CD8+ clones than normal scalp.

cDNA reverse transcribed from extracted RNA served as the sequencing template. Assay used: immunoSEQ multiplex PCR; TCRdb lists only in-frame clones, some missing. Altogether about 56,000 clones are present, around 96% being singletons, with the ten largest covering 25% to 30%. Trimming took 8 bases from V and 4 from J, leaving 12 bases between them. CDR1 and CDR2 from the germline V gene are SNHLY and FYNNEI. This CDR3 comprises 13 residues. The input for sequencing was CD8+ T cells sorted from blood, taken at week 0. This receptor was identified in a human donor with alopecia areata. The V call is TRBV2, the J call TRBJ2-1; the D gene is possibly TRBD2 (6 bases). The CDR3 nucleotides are TGTGCCAGCTCGACGGGGGATTACAATGAGCAGTTCTTC. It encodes CASSTGDYNEQFF.